Listed here are 6 T cell receptor beta chains from one sample, sequenced in a study of blood T cell repertoires in COVID-19 (TCRdb year 2020). The library was prepared using the immunoSEQ multiplex PCR assay. Sourced from immuneACCESS, this table was stored by TCRdb with only in-frame sequences that have V and J called. A share of the clones is absent; for the studies checked, an unresolved V gene accounts for under half, and the remainder has no known explanation. A total of roughly 56,000 clones appear in this sample, less than 90% of them only once. The top ten constitute approximately 10% of the sample. The sample taken for sequencing was peripheral blood. The origin of the receptors is a human donor in a cohort sampled during active COVID-19.

The V call is TRBV10-2, the J call TRBJ2-1; TRBD2 matches at 10 bases. This CDR3 region has 14 residues. Losses at the gene ends were 5 bases for V and 5 bases for J; bases not matched to a gene: 3. Germline-derived CDR1 and CDR2 are WSHSY and SAAADI. CDR3 loop: CASSLAGGNNEQFF. For the CDR3, the DNA is TGCGCCAGCAGTTTAGCGGGAGGTAACAATGAGCAGTTCTTC.

The J gene is TRBJ2-1, the V gene TRBV5-1; TRBD1 matches at 9 bases. CDR1 is SGHRS, CDR2 YFSETQ, per germline. The CDR3 length is 16 residues. With V trimmed by 2 bases and J by 4 bases, 7 bases remained unmatched. Here the CDR3 DNA reads TGCGCCAGCAGCTTAACTACAGGGGGCCAGTACAATGAGCAGTTCTTC. This gives the protein CASSLTTGGQYNEQFF.

The chain uses TRBV5-1 and TRBJ2-5, with a possible D match to TRBD1 (6 bases). V was pared by 0 bases and J by 4 bases, with 13 bases between. Germline V lookup: CDR1 SGHRS, CDR2 YFSETQ. This CDR3 is 15 amino acids long. The DNA of the CDR3 is TGCGCCAGCAGCTTGGAACGAGGCAGGGGAGAGACCCAGTACTTC. Translating gives CASSLERGRGETQYF.

The V and J genes are TRBV18 and TRBJ2-5; tentative D call: TRBD2 (6 bases). V lost 2 bases and J lost 4, with 14 bases in between. This CDR3 has 15 amino acids. Germline CDR1 reads KGHSH; CDR2 reads LQKENI. For the CDR3, the DNA is TGTGCCAGCTCACCAAGCGGGTCAGTCCGAGAGACCCAGTACTTC. Protein: CASSPSGSVRETQYF.

The chain has TRBV18 and TRBJ2-7; 7 nucleotides agree with TRBD2. V lost 2 bases and J lost 0; bases outside the gene matches: 7. The CDR3 spans 16 residues. Germline V gives CDR1 KGHSH, CDR2 LQKENI. CDR3 sequence (DNA): TGTGCCAGCTCACCAGGACTCGGGACTAACTCCTACGAGCAGTACTTC. Translating it yields CASSPGLGTNSYEQYF.

The chain joins TRBV28 to TRBJ1-5; D gene uncertain. CDR3 length: 12 amino acids. Trimming removed 7 bases from V and 4 bases from J, with 8 bases in between. Germline V gives CDR1 MDHEN, CDR2 SYDVKM. The CDR3 sequence is CASNIPNQPQHF. CDR3 DNA: TGTGCCAGCAACATACCTAATCAGCCCCAGCATTTT.